Listed below are T cell receptor beta chains from one sample, sequenced in a study of human versus mouse CDR3 diversity and MHC coevolution. Sequenced by immunoSEQ multiplex PCR; TCRdb stores in-frame clones only, minus some. The table has tens of thousands of clones, 90% to 95% seen once. Material for sequencing was naive CD4+ T cells from blood. Receptor source: a person between 60 and 70 years old in good health. Both conserved end residues are part of each CDR3. Fields, in order: CDR3 protein, J gene, V gene, D gene. D genes are given only for firm matches.

CDR3: CASSLASAGGRELFF
J: TRBJ2-2
V: TRBV11-2
D: TRBD2

CDR3: CASSLPVEVEKLFF
J: TRBJ1-4
V: TRBV6-6
D: NA

CDR3: CASSYSAGVGYTF
J: TRBJ1-2
V: TRBV6-5
D: NA

CDR3: CASSIDRGLNYGYTF
J: TRBJ1-2
V: TRBV9
D: TRBD1

CDR3: CASSLTSGRVEQFF
J: TRBJ2-1
V: TRBV11-3
D: TRBD2

CDR3: CASTERLLFTEAFF
J: TRBJ1-1
V: TRBV19
D: NA

CDR3: CATSRDLGTSGEQYF
J: TRBJ2-7
V: TRBV15
D: TRBD2

CDR3: CASSATSGRALSTDTQYF
J: TRBJ2-3
V: TRBV9
D: TRBD2

CDR3: CASIDRKNIQYF
J: TRBJ2-4
V: TRBV19
D: NA

CDR3: CASSLQREGGEQFF
J: TRBJ2-1
V: TRBV5-1
D: TRBD2

CDR3: CATSRDIGRRKDYGYTF
J: TRBJ1-2
V: TRBV15
D: NA

CDR3: CASSVGGGDSYEQYF
J: TRBJ2-7
V: TRBV9
D: NA

CDR3: CASSFQQGAAFF
J: TRBJ1-1
V: TRBV27
D: TRBD1

CDR3: CASSLLGVSEQFF
J: TRBJ2-1
V: TRBV5-8
D: NA

CDR3: CASSPPATGELFF
J: TRBJ2-2
V: TRBV18
D: NA

CDR3: CASGPEGGRTYEQYF
J: TRBJ2-7
V: TRBV12-5
D: NA

CDR3: CASSVGGGGNGNEQFF
J: TRBJ2-1
V: TRBV9
D: NA

CDR3: CASRPVTVNTGELFF
J: TRBJ2-2
V: TRBV6-5
D: NA

CDR3: CATSRDASTEVNTEAFF
J: TRBJ1-1
V: TRBV15
D: NA

CDR3: CASTTGYQETQYF
J: TRBJ2-5
V: TRBV6-5
D: NA

CDR3: CASSFGQGAGELFF
J: TRBJ2-2
V: TRBV5-1
D: TRBD1

CDR3: CASSKGQVSSTEQYF
J: TRBJ2-7
V: TRBV19
D: TRBD1

CDR3: CASSVAGAGYGYTF
J: TRBJ1-2
V: TRBV27
D: NA

CDR3: CASSLSAGQMNTEAFF
J: TRBJ1-1
V: TRBV7-9
D: NA

CDR3: CASSVVRGANVLTF
J: TRBJ2-6
V: TRBV2
D: NA

CDR3: CASSATGGEKLFF
J: TRBJ1-4
V: TRBV6-5
D: TRBD1

CDR3: CASSLRQGYTGELFF
J: TRBJ2-2
V: TRBV7-9
D: TRBD1

CDR3: CASSSPQLVIGELFF
J: TRBJ2-2
V: TRBV7-2
D: NA

CDR3: CASSTRQTAQETQYF
J: TRBJ2-5
V: TRBV5-1
D: NA

CDR3: CASSIEGANEKLFF
J: TRBJ1-4
V: TRBV19
D: TRBD1

CDR3: CASSLGTGEFSGYTF
J: TRBJ1-2
V: TRBV25-1
D: TRBD1

CDR3: CASSLSLAGTYEQYF
J: TRBJ2-7
V: TRBV5-4
D: TRBD2

CDR3: CASSWTGAGTDTQYF
J: TRBJ2-3
V: TRBV10-1
D: TRBD1

CDR3: CASSNQGRDTQYF
J: TRBJ2-3
V: TRBV19
D: NA

CDR3: CASSLRQGGTEAFF
J: TRBJ1-1
V: TRBV7-2
D: NA

CDR3: CAISEPGLNYGYTF
J: TRBJ1-2
V: TRBV10-3
D: NA

CDR3: CASRTRQGGSTNEKLFF
J: TRBJ1-4
V: TRBV19
D: TRBD1

CDR3: CASSVEGATNTGELFF
J: TRBJ2-2
V: TRBV6-4
D: TRBD1

CDR3: CASSPGQGNTEAFF
J: TRBJ1-1
V: TRBV11-2
D: TRBD1

CDR3: CASKPPGTDTQYF
J: TRBJ2-3
V: TRBV19
D: NA

CDR3: CASSGQTSSYEQYF
J: TRBJ2-7
V: TRBV19
D: NA

CDR3: CASSGARGGKEETQYF
J: TRBJ2-5
V: TRBV6-6
D: TRBD2

CDR3: CSVATEPTDTQYF
J: TRBJ2-3
V: TRBV29-1
D: NA

CDR3: CASKPTTTGGFLYEQYF
J: TRBJ2-7
V: TRBV28
D: TRBD1

CDR3: CASSLAGWEQYF
J: TRBJ2-7
V: TRBV5-8
D: NA

CDR3: CASTPVLREGRGEQFF
J: TRBJ2-1
V: TRBV19
D: TRBD2

CDR3: CASSRGQSGNIQYF
J: TRBJ2-4
V: TRBV6-5
D: NA

CDR3: CASSVALPGTEYGYTF
J: TRBJ1-2
V: TRBV9
D: TRBD1

CDR3: CSASSDNEQFF
J: TRBJ2-1
V: TRBV20-1
D: NA

CDR3: CASSLVSGGNNEQFF
J: TRBJ2-1
V: TRBV7-3
D: TRBD2

CDR3: CSVPGGPRKTSYNEQFF
J: TRBJ2-1
V: TRBV29-1
D: TRBD2

CDR3: CASSSLDKQETQYF
J: TRBJ2-5
V: TRBV5-1
D: NA

CDR3: CASSRLLERQYF
J: TRBJ2-7
V: TRBV7-2
D: NA

CDR3: CASTYDVSYNSPLHF
J: TRBJ1-6
V: TRBV2
D: NA

CDR3: CASSSTQGTEAFF
J: TRBJ1-1
V: TRBV5-1
D: NA

CDR3: CASSVSSGGAAKNIQYF
J: TRBJ2-4
V: TRBV9
D: TRBD2

CDR3: CASSLGLDFQTQYF
J: TRBJ2-5
V: TRBV11-2
D: NA